The entry that follows covers one T cell receptor (beta chain) sequence. This sample is drawn from a study of blood T cell repertoires in COVID-19. Here immunoSEQ multiplex PCR was the method, and the copy in TCRdb shows in-frame clones only, minus some. The profile shows more than 200,000 clones, about 86% of them singletons. Germline V gene sequence: CDR1 LNHDA, CDR2 SQIVND (reference sequence). Unmatched junction bases numbered 6, after V lost 5 bases and J lost 4 bases. This CDR3 comprises 15 residues. This clonotype originated in a man older than 75 with acute or convalescent COVID-19. The chain has TRBV19 and TRBJ1-2; TRBD1 matches at 11 bases. The sequencing input was peripheral blood. DNA of the CDR3: TGTGCCAGTAGTCTCGGGACAGGGGGAGTCTATGGCTACACCTTC. This translates into CASSLGTGGVYGYTF.